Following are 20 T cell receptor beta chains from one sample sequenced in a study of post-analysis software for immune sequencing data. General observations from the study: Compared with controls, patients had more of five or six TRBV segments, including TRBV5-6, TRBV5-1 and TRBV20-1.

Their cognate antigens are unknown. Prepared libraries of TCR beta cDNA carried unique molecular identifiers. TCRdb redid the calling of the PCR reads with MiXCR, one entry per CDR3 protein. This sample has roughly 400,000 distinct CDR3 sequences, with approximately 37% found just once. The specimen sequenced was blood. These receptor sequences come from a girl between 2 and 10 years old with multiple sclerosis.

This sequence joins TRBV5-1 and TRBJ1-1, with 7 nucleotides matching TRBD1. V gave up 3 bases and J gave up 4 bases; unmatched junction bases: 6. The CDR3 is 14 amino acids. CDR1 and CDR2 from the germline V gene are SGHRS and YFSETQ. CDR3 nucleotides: TGCGCCAGCAGCTGGGACAGAGGGTCCACTGAAGCTTTCTTT. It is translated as CASSWDRGSTEAFF.

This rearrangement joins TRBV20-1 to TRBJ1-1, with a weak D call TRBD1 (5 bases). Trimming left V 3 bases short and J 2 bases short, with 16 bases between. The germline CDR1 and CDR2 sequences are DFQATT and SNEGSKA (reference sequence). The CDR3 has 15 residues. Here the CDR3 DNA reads TGCAGTGCTAGGGGACTTAGCCTCCACAACACTGAAGCTTTCTTT. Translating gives CSARGLSLHNTEAFF.

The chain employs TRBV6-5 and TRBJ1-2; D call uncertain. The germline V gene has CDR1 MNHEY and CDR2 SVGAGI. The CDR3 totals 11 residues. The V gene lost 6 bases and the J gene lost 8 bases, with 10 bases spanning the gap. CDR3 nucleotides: TGTGCCAGCAGCGGTGAGATCGGCTACACCTTC. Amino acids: CASSGEIGYTF.

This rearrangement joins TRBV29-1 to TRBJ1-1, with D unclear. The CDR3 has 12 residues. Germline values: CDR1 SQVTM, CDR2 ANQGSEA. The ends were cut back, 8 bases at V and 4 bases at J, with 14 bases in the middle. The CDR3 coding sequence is TGCAGCCATGGAGAGGTGGGCACTGAAGCTTTCTTT. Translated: CSHGEVGTEAFF.

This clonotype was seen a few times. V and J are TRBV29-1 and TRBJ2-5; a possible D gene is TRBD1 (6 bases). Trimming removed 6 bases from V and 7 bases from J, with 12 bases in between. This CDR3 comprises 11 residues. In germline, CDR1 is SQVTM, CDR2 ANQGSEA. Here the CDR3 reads CSVGRGGTQYF. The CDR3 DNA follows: TGCAGCGTGGGGCGAGGGGGGACCCAGTACTTC.

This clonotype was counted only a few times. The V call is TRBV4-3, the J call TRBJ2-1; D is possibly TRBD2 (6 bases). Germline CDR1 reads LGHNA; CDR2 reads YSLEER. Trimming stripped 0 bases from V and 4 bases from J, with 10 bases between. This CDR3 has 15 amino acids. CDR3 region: CASSQEVEGYNEQFF. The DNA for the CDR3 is TGCGCCAGCAGCCAAGAGGTGGAGGGGTACAATGAGCAGTTCTTC.

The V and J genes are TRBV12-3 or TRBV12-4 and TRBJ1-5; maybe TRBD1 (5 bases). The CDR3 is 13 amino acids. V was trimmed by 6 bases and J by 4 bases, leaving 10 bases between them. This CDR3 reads CASRWDGNQPQHF. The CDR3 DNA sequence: TGTGCCAGCAGGTGGGACGGTAATCAGCCCCAGCATTTT.

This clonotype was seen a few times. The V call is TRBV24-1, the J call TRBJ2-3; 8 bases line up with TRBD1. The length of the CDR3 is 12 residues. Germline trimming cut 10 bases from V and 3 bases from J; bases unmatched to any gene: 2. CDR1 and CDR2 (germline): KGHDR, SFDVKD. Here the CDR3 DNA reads TGTGCCACACGACAGGGGACAGATACGCAGTATTTT. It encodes CATRQGTDTQYF.

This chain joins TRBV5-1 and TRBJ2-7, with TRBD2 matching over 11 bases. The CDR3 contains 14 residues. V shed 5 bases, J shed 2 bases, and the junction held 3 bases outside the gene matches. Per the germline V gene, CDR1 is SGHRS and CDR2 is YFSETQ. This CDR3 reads CASRPGLAAYEQYF. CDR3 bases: TGCGCCAGCAGACCGGGACTAGCGGCCTACGAGCAGTACTTC.

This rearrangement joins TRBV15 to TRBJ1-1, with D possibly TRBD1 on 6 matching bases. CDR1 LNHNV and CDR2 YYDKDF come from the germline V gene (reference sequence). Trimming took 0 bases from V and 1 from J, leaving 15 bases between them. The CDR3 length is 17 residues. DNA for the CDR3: TGTGCCACCAGCAGAGATCAGGGGAGGGAAGAGAACACTGAAGCTTTCTTT. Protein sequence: CATSRDQGREENTEAFF.

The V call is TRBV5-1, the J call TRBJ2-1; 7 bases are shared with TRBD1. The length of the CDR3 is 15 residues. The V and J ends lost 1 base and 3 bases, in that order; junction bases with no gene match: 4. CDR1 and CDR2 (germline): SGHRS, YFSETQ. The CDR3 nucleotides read TGCGCCAGCAGCTTGCCGTCAGGGGGCTACAATGAGCAGTTCTTC. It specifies CASSLPSGGYNEQFF.

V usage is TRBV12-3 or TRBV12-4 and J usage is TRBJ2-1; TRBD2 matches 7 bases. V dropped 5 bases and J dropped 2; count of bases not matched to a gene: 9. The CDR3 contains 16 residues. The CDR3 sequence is CASSPWEGHPYNEQFF. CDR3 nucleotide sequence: TGTGCCAGCAGTCCTTGGGAGGGGCACCCCTACAATGAGCAGTTCTTC.

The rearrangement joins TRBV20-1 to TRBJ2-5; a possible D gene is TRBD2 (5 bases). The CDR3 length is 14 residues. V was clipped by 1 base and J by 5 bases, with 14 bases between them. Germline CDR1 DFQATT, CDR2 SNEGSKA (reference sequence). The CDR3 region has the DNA TGCAGTGCTAGAGGGCCGACTACTATGGAGACCCAGTACTTC. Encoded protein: CSARGPTTMETQYF.

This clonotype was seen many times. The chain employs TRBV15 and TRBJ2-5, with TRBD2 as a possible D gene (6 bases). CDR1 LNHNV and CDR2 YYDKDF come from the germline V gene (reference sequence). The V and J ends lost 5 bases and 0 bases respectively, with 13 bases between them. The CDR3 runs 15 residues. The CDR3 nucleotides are TGTGCCACCAGCGGGAGTGCGGGGAACCAAGAGACCCAGTACTTC. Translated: CATSGSAGNQETQYF.

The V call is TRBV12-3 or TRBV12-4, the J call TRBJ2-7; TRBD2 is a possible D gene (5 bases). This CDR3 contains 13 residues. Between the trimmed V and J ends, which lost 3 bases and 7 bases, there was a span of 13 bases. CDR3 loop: CASSLRASREQYF. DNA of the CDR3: TGTGCCAGCAGTTTGAGGGCAAGTAGGGAGCAGTACTTC.

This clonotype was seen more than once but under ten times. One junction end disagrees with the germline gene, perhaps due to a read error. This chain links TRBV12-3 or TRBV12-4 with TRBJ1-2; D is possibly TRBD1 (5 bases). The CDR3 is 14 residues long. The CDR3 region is CASDSSGGIYGHTF. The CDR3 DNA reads TGTGCCAGCGACTCCTCGGGGGGGATCTATGGCCACACCTTC.

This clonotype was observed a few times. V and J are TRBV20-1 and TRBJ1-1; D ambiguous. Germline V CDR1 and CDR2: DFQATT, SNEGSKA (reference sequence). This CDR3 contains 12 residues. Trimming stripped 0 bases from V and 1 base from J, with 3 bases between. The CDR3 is CSARDQNTEAFF. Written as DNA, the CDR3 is TGCAGTGCTAGAGATCAGAACACTGAAGCTTTCTTT.

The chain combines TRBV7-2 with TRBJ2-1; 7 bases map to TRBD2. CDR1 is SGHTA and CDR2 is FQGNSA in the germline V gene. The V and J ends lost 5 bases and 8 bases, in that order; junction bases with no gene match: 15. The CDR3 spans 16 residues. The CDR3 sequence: CASSPRASGIADEQFF. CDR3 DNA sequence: TGTGCCAGCAGCCCTCGGGCCAGCGGGATAGCGGATGAGCAGTTCTTC.

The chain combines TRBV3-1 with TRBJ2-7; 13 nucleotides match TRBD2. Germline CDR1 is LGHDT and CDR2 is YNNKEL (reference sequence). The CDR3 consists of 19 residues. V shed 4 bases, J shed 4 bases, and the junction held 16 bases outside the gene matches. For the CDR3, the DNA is TGTGCCAGCAGCCTCCTCGGACTAGCGGGGGTAGGGGGAAAGTACGAGCAGTACTTC. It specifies CASSLLGLAGVGGKYEQYF.

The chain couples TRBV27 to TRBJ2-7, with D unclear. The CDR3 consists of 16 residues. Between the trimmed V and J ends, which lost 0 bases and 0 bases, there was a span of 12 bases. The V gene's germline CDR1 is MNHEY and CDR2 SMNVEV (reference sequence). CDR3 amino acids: CASSLSGPWSSYEQYF. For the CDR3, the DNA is TGTGCCAGCAGTTTATCCGGACCGTGGAGCTCCTACGAGCAGTACTTC.